Below, 13 T cell receptor beta chains from the same sample are listed, as sequenced in a study of blood T cell repertoires in COVID-19. Using immunoSEQ multiplex PCR, the repertoire was profiled, and TCRdb retains in-frame clones only, with some absent. The profile shows more than 55,000 clones, 86% of them singletons. Sequencing was performed on peripheral blood. These receptors were taken from a man aged 45 to 65 with active COVID-19.

J is TRBJ2-2 and V is TRBV30; possible D gene TRBD2, 5 bases. This CDR3 is 18 amino acids long. Germline CDR1 and CDR2: GTSNPN and SVGIG (reference sequence). The V gene lost 0 bases and the J gene lost 1 base, with 18 bases spanning the gap. For the CDR3, the DNA is TGTGCCTGGAGTGTAAAGGTGGGAGAGAGGAGGAACACCGGGGAGCTGTTTTTT. Amino acid sequence: CAWSVKVGERRNTGELFF.

The chain recombines TRBV23-1 with TRBJ2-5; 7 bases line up with TRBD1. TRBV23-1 is an ORF for which the function is uncertain. Losses at the gene ends were 0 bases for V and 5 bases for J; bases not matched to a gene: 6. This CDR3 spans 15 amino acids. CDR3 loop: CASSQSTGVDETQYF. CDR3 nucleotides: TGCGCCAGCAGTCAATCCACAGGGGTTGACGAGACCCAGTACTTC.

This clone was seen a few times. The chain uses TRBV11-3 and TRBJ1-2, with D possibly matching TRBD1 (6 bases). The CDR3 loop spans 15 amino acids. Germline-derived CDR1 and CDR2 are SGHNT and YENEEA. V dropped 6 bases and J dropped 7 bases, with 21 bases sitting between them. CDR3 loop: CASSDLDRPAGGYTF. The CDR3 DNA follows: TGTGCCAGCAGTGACCTCGACAGGCCGGCGGGTGGCTACACCTTC.

This chain uses TRBV5-4 with TRBJ1-2, with 9 bases aligning to TRBD1. CDR3 size: 16 residues. CDR1 and CDR2 (germline): SGHNT, YYREEE (reference sequence). The V and J ends lost 0 bases and 6 bases, in that order; junction bases with no gene match: 9. For the CDR3, the DNA is TGTGCCAGCAGCTTGGTTCGGGACAGGGCTCGGGATGGCTACACCTTC. Its translation: CASSLVRDRARDGYTF.

The chain employs TRBV2 and TRBJ1-5; D gene ambiguous. Trimming took 6 bases from V and 5 from J, leaving 17 bases between them. The germline V gene encodes CDR1 SNHLY and CDR2 FYNNEI. The CDR3 consists of 15 residues. In DNA form, the CDR3 reads TGTGCCAGCAGCCTCGGCCGGAGGGCCCATCAGCCCCAGCATTTT. Translated, it gives CASSLGRRAHQPQHF.

V is TRBV11-1 and J is TRBJ1-1, with 8 bases fitting TRBD1. The length of the CDR3 is 13 residues. Germline CDR1 is SGHAT and CDR2 is FQDESV (reference sequence). V lost 5 bases, J lost 5 bases, and 4 bases stayed unmatched. Written as DNA, the CDR3 is TGTGCCAGCAGCCAGGACAGGGAGACTGAAGCTTTCTTT. It is translated as CASSQDRETEAFF. The full variable domain, in which reference TRBV11-1 and TRBJ1-1 provide the parts outside the CDR3, is EAEVAQSPRYKITEKSQAVAFWCDPISGHATLYWYRQILGQGPELLVQFQDESVVDDSQLPKDRFSAERLKGVDSTLKIQPAELGDSAMYLCASSQDRETEAFFGQGTRLTVV.

This chain joins TRBV4-2 and TRBJ1-1, with D perhaps TRBD1 (5 bases). There are 17 residues in the CDR3. The V end was cut by 0 bases, the J end by 0 bases, with 14 bases between. CDR1 and CDR2 (germline): LGHNA, YNFKEQ. This CDR3 is CASSQDLAEQVNTEAFF. Written as DNA, the CDR3 is TGTGCCAGCAGCCAAGATCTGGCAGAACAGGTGAACACTGAAGCTTTCTTT.

The gene calls are TRBV19 and TRBJ2-2; 11 bases line up with TRBD2. V dropped 10 bases and J dropped 4; count of bases not matched to a gene: 5. Germline CDR1 reads LNHDA; CDR2 reads SQIVND (reference sequence). There are 14 residues in the CDR3. The DNA for the CDR3 is TGTGCCACCCGACTAGCGGGGTCCACCGGGGAGCTGTTTTTT. Translated, it gives CATRLAGSTGELFF. The complete variable domain, with remaining parts taken from reference TRBV19 and TRBJ2-2, reads DGGITQSPKYLFRKEGQNVTLSCEQNLNHDAMYWYRQDPGQGLRLIYYSQIVNDFQKGDIAEGYSVSREKKESFPLTVTSAQKNPTAFYLCATRLAGSTGELFFGEGSRLTVL.

This clone was detected once. Germline is not matched at one junction end, which may reflect a read error. The chain recombines TRBV11-2 with TRBJ2-3, with no clear D. Germline-derived CDR1 and CDR2 are SGHAT and FQNNGV. This CDR3 has 13 amino acids. This CDR3 reads CASNLRAADTQYF. The CDR3 DNA is TGTGCCAGCAACTTACGCGCGGCAGATACGCAGTATTTT.

V and J are TRBV24-1 and TRBJ2-2; D unresolved. V was pared by 2 bases and J by 1 base, with 4 bases between. The CDR3 has 14 residues. The germline V gene encodes CDR1 KGHDR and CDR2 SFDVKD. CDR3 amino acids: CATSDYLNTGELFF. Written as DNA, the CDR3 is TGTGCCACCAGTGATTACTTGAACACCGGGGAGCTGTTTTTT.

The chain uses TRBV9 and TRBJ1-2, with no clear D. The CDR3 runs 15 residues. V was shortened by 0 bases and J by 4 bases, with 13 bases between the two germline ends. Germline V gene data show CDR1 as SGDLS and CDR2 as YYNGEE. CDR3 DNA: TGTGCCAGCAGCGTAGACGAATCTGCGCCCTATGGCTACACCTTC. This codes for CASSVDESAPYGYTF.

The CDR3 here is CASSGQGSQPQHF. The DNA of the CDR3 is TGTGCCAGCAGTGGCCAGGGAAGCCAGCCCCAGCATTTT. The rearrangement links TRBV6-2 or TRBV6-3 to TRBJ1-5; D perhaps matches TRBD1 (5 bases). The V gene's germline CDR1 is MNHEY and CDR2 SVGEGT. The V end lost 5 bases, the J end lost 7 bases, and 12 bases lay between the germline ends. This CDR3 spans 13 amino acids.

The V gene is TRBV29-1, the J gene TRBJ1-2, with no clear D. Trimming cost V 0 bases and J 5 bases, with 7 bases left between them. This CDR3 is 12 amino acids long. Germline V lookup: CDR1 SQVTM, CDR2 ANQGSEA. CDR3 in amino acids: CSVEEYRYGYTF. For the CDR3, the DNA is TGCAGCGTTGAAGAGTACAGATATGGCTACACCTTC.